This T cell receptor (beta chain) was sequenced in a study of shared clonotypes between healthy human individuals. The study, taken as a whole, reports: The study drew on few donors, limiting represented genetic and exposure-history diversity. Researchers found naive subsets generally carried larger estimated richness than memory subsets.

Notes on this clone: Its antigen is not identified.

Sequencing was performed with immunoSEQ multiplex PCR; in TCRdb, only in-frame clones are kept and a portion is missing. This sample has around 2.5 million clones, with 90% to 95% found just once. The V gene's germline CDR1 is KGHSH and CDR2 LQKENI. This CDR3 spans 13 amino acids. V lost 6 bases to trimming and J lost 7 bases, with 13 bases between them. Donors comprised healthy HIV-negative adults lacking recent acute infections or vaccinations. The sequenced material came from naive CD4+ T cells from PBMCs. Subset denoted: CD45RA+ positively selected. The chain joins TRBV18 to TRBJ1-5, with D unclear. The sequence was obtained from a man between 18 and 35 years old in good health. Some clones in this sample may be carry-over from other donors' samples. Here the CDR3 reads CASSPGFLQPQHF. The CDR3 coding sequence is TGTGCCAGCTCCCCTGGTTTCCTGCAGCCCCAGCATTTT.